Presented here are 32 T cell receptor beta chains from one specimen sequenced in a study of T-cell memory formation after mild COVID-19. TCRdb redid the calling of the 5' RACE reads with MiXCR, one entry per CDR3 protein. The sample yields fewer than 50,000 distinct CDR3 sequences, 7.3% seen once. The sequencing input was PBMCs or a T cell subset sorted from them (not recorded which). These receptors all stem from a man in his late teens or twenties who had mild COVID-19 (a few samples of this study predate the infection). Cell type and time point are not known.

This clonotype has a count of ten or more. The chain recombines TRBV7-2 with TRBJ2-1; D uncertain. The CDR3 runs 14 residues. The V end was cut by 2 bases, the J end by 2 bases, with 7 bases between. Per the germline V gene, CDR1 is SGHTA and CDR2 is FQGNSA. The DNA for the CDR3 is TGTGCCAGCAGCTTACTAAGTCCCTACAATGAGCAGTTCTTC. As protein: CASSLLSPYNEQFF.

This clonotype was counted only a few times. The rearrangement links TRBV6-2 or TRBV6-3 to TRBJ2-3, with D tentatively TRBD1 (6 bases). The CDR3 consists of 13 residues. Trimming took 7 bases from V and 5 from J, leaving 13 bases between them. In germline, CDR1 is MNHEY, CDR2 SVGEGT. The CDR3 DNA sequence: TGTGCCAGCATGCAGGGGAGCGTAGATACGCAGTATTTT. Protein sequence: CASMQGSVDTQYF.

This clonotype has more than one count but fewer than ten. The rearrangement links TRBV24-1 to TRBJ1-2, with a weak D call TRBD1 (6 bases). This CDR3 has 15 amino acids. Looked up from germline, CDR1 is KGHDR and CDR2 is SFDVKD. The V and J ends lost 4 bases and 2 bases respectively, with 13 bases between them. CDR3 bases: TGTGCCACCAGTGACCGTGACAGGACCAACTATGGCTACACCTTC. Its protein product is CATSDRDRTNYGYTF.

V is TRBV5-6 and J is TRBJ1-2; D perhaps matches TRBD1 (5 bases). CDR1 is SGHDT, CDR2 YYEEEE, per germline. V lost 3 bases and J 2 bases, leaving 14 bases between the germline ends. This CDR3 comprises 15 residues. The CDR3 sequence: CASSYGTDMNYGYTF. The CDR3 coding sequence is TGTGCCAGCAGCTACGGGACGGACATGAACTATGGCTACACCTTC.

There are a few counts of this clonotype. The J gene is TRBJ2-2, the V gene TRBV7-9; D perhaps matches TRBD2 (6 bases). The CDR3 is made up of 16 amino acids. The germline V and J ends were trimmed by 3 bases and 6 bases, with 17 bases remaining between them. Germline CDR1 SEHNR, CDR2 FQNEAQ (reference sequence). The DNA for the CDR3 is TGTGCCAGCAGCTTTGGGGGTTCCGGGACTCCCGGGGAGCTGTTTTTT. It yields the protein CASSFGGSGTPGELFF.

The gene calls are TRBV5-1 and TRBJ2-5; tentatively, D is TRBD2 (6 bases). The V gene lost 3 bases and the J gene lost 0 bases, with 9 bases spanning the gap. The CDR3 consists of 14 residues. The germline CDR1 and CDR2 sequences are SGHRS and YFSETQ. This CDR3 is CASSSAGNQETQYF. In DNA form, the CDR3 reads TGCGCCAGCAGCTCGGCGGGGAACCAAGAGACCCAGTACTTC.

The chain carries TRBV5-5 and TRBJ2-1, with D tentatively TRBD1 (5 bases). Trimming took 0 bases from V and 12 from J, leaving 13 bases between them. The length of the CDR3 is 13 residues. Germline V lookup: CDR1 SGHKS, CDR2 YYEKEE (reference sequence). Here the CDR3 reads CASSLGVGQRQFF. In DNA, the CDR3 is TGTGCCAGCAGCTTGGGGGTGGGGCAGAGGCAGTTCTTC.

The V call is TRBV7-9, the J call TRBJ2-7; 7 bases match TRBD1. CDR1 and CDR2 from the germline V gene are SEHNR and FQNEAQ (reference sequence). The CDR3 is made up of 14 amino acids. J lost 6 bases, V lost 4 bases, and 9 bases had no gene match. The DNA of the CDR3 is TGTGCCAGCAGCTCCGACAGGGTGGGTGGCGAGCAGTACTTC. It specifies CASSSDRVGGEQYF.

This clonotype occurred a few times. This chain joins TRBV20-1 and TRBJ2-4, with no clear D. V lost 0 bases, J lost 4 bases, and 13 bases lay in between. Germline-derived CDR1 and CDR2 are DFQATT and SNEGSKA (reference sequence). This CDR3 is built from 15 residues. CDR3 in amino acids: CSAREGSDLKNIQYF. The DNA of the CDR3 is TGCAGTGCTAGAGAGGGCAGTGATCTTAAAAACATTCAGTACTTC.

This clonotype was counted ten times or more. The chain carries TRBV5-6 and TRBJ2-3; perhaps TRBD2 as D (5 bases). CDR1 and CDR2 from the germline V gene are SGHDT and YYEEEE. Deletions cut 0 bases from V and 2 bases from J, with 13 bases between. This CDR3 is 16 amino acids long. CDR3 nucleotides: TGTGCCAGCAGCTTGGATGGACTCCTTTCCACAGATACGCAGTATTTT. Protein sequence: CASSLDGLLSTDTQYF.

This clonotype has at least ten counts. V gene TRBV7-2 combines with J gene TRBJ1-2; D is ambiguous. V was pared by 6 bases and J by 4 bases, with 12 bases between. The CDR3 loop spans 13 amino acids. Germline V gene sequence: CDR1 SGHTA, CDR2 FQGNSA. The CDR3 DNA follows: TGTGCCAGCAGTCCCCGAGCCGGCTATGGCTACACCTTC. It codes for CASSPRAGYGYTF.

The chain joins TRBV7-9 to TRBJ1-1; 8 nucleotides match TRBD1. V lost 6 bases to trimming and J lost 5 bases; unmatched junction nucleotides: 5. Germline lookup yields CDR1 SEHNR and CDR2 FQNEAQ (reference sequence). The CDR3 totals 13 residues. CDR3 sequence: CASRPTGGTEAFF. CDR3 nucleotides: TGTGCCAGCAGACCTACAGGGGGAACTGAAGCTTTCTTT.

This clonotype has just a few counts. The V and J genes are TRBV28 and TRBJ2-2, with D unclear. The CDR3 covers 13 residues. Germline V gene lookup returns CDR1 MDHEN and CDR2 SYDVKM. Trimming shortened V by 3 bases and J by 0 bases, and 2 bases separated the two germline ends. DNA for the CDR3: TGTGCCAGCAGTTTCCCGAACACCGGGGAGCTGTTTTTT. This encodes CASSFPNTGELFF. Full variable domain (outside the CDR3, taken from reference TRBV28 and TRBJ2-2): DVKVTQSSRYLVKRTGEKVFLECVQDMDHENMFWYRQDPGLGLRLIYFSYDVKMKEKGDIPEGYSVSREKKERFSLILESASTNQTSMYLCASSFPNTGELFFGEGSRLTVL.

At least ten counts were recorded for this clonotype. The chain recombines TRBV6-2 or TRBV6-3 with TRBJ2-3; D not resolved. Trimming removed 6 bases from V and 6 bases from J, with 16 bases in between. Germline CDR1 is MNHEY and CDR2 is SVGEGT. CDR3 length equals 14 residues. CDR3 coding DNA: TGTGCCAGCAGACCCGACTCCCCTGTTGATACGCAGTATTTT. This sequence encodes CASRPDSPVDTQYF.

This clonotype was seen only a few times. The V gene is TRBV18, the J gene TRBJ2-5, with 10 bases that match TRBD2. The CDR3 consists of 16 residues. CDR1 is KGHSH, CDR2 LQKENI, per germline. V shed 0 bases and J 5 bases; nucleotides not matched to a gene: 6. The CDR3 sequence is CASSPPLSGGYETQYF. The DNA of the CDR3 is TGTGCCAGCTCACCACCGCTTAGCGGGGGGTATGAGACCCAGTACTTC. Combining the CDR3 with reference TRBV18 and TRBJ2-5 gives the whole variable domain NAGVMQNPRHLVRRRGQEARLRCSPMKGHSHVYWYRQLPEEGLKFMVYLQKENIIDESGMPKERFSAEFPKEGPSILRIQQVVRGDSAAYFCASSPPLSGGYETQYFGPGTRLLVL.

This clonotype was counted between two and nine times. CDR3 region: CASSSTETQYF. Written as DNA, the CDR3 is TGTGCCAGCAGCTCCACGGAGACCCAGTACTTC. The chain joins TRBV7-9 to TRBJ2-5, with D uncertain. The CDR3 is 11 residues long. V was clipped by 4 bases and J by 5 bases, with 5 bases between them. CDR1 SEHNR and CDR2 FQNEAQ come from the germline V gene (reference sequence).

This clonotype has at least ten counts. This rearrangement joins TRBV4-3 to TRBJ1-2; perhaps TRBD1 as D (6 bases). The CDR3 sequence is 11 residues long. V lost 1 base and J 13 bases, leaving 10 bases between the germline ends. Germline loops: CDR1 LGHNA, CDR2 YSLEER. The CDR3 is CASSQVGTITF. CDR3 nucleotides: TGCGCCAGCAGCCAAGTTGGGACAATCACCTTC.

In its sample, this clonotype was seen many times. V is TRBV7-8 and J is TRBJ2-1, with D perhaps matching TRBD1 (7 bases). CDR3 length: 15 residues. With 5 bases removed from V and 3 bases from J, the gap between germline ends came to 14 bases. In germline, CDR1 is SGHVS, CDR2 FQNEAQ. This CDR3 is CASSPRDSHYNEQFF. The CDR3 coding sequence is TGTGCCAGCAGCCCGCGGGACAGTCACTACAATGAGCAGTTCTTC.

The table lists this clonotype with many counts. V is TRBV5-1 and J is TRBJ2-2, with 7 bases that match TRBD2. This CDR3 region has 15 residues. Per the germline V gene, CDR1 is SGHRS and CDR2 is YFSETQ. V shed 5 bases, J shed 6 bases, and the junction held 10 bases outside the gene matches. CDR3 nucleotide sequence: TGCGCCAGCAGGACCGGGACTACAGTTGCCGGGGAGCTGTTTTTT. Amino acids: CASRTGTTVAGELFF.

V and J are TRBV6-2 or TRBV6-3 and TRBJ2-2; D is uncertain. The CDR3 is made up of 13 amino acids. Germline values: CDR1 MNHEY, CDR2 SVGEGT. The V end was cut by 5 bases, the J end by 0 bases, with 4 bases between. The CDR3 spells CASSPANTGELFF. CDR3 nucleotides: TGTGCCAGCAGTCCCGCGAACACCGGGGAGCTGTTTTTT.

A few counts support this clonotype. The V call is TRBV6-2 or TRBV6-3, the J call TRBJ1-5; D remains unclear. Germline CDR1 and CDR2: MNHEY and SVGEGT. The CDR3 runs 17 residues. The germline V and J ends were trimmed by 0 bases and 11 bases, with 23 bases remaining between them. The CDR3 DNA reads TGTGCCAGCAGTTACTCGTCGAGGGCCGGGATAGTTTCGGCCCAGCATTTT. This codes for CASSYSSRAGIVSAQHF.

This clonotype was observed a handful of times. The chain is built from TRBV4-1 and TRBJ2-1, with D maybe TRBD2 (6 bases). Trimming cost V 4 bases and J 8 bases, with 21 bases left between them. The CDR3 covers 16 residues. Germline assignment: CDR1 MGHRA and CDR2 YSYEKL. The CDR3 DNA sequence: TGCGCCAGCAGCCCTTCCGCGGGGTGGGGCCAGGATGAGCAGTTCTTC. Encoded protein: CASSPSAGWGQDEQFF.

The chain joins TRBV6-5 to TRBJ1-1; D not certain. This CDR3 is 14 amino acids long. V lost 8 bases and J lost 8, with 21 bases in between. Germline V gene sequence: CDR1 MNHEY, CDR2 SVGAGI. The CDR3 protein is CASHRPGGEAEAFF. CDR3 coding DNA: TGTGCCAGCCACCGACCGGGAGGTGAGGCCGAAGCTTTCTTT.

V gene TRBV7-2 combines with J gene TRBJ1-1; D uncertain. The CDR3 is 13 residues long. CDR1 SGHTA and CDR2 FQGNSA come from the germline V gene. The V end was cut by 1 base, the J end by 4 bases, with 7 bases between. CDR3 sequence: CASSLGGITEAFF. The DNA of the CDR3 is TGTGCCAGCAGCTTAGGAGGCATCACTGAAGCTTTCTTT.

This clonotype showed up just a few times. V is TRBV5-1 and J is TRBJ2-3; 7 nucleotides match TRBD1. The CDR3 covers 16 residues. CDR1 SGHRS and CDR2 YFSETQ come from the germline V gene. The V gene end was trimmed by 1 base and the J gene end by 1 base; junction bases not matched to a gene: 6. CDR3 sequence: CASSLQGTVGTDTQYF. CDR3 nucleotide sequence: TGCGCCAGCAGCTTGCAGGGGACAGTTGGCACAGATACGCAGTATTTT.

This clonotype occurred a few times. The V and J genes are TRBV5-1 and TRBJ2-3; 8 bases line up with TRBD1. The CDR3 sequence is 16 residues long. The germline V gene has CDR1 SGHRS and CDR2 YFSETQ. After removal of 1 base from V and 2 bases from J, the junction contained 6 bases not matched to a gene. Here the CDR3 reads CASSLFTGGSTDTQYF. The CDR3 DNA reads as TGCGCCAGCAGCTTGTTTACAGGGGGGTCCACAGATACGCAGTATTTT.

The chain is built from TRBV18 and TRBJ2-1, with D uncertain. The CDR3 length is 13 residues. Looked up from germline, CDR1 is KGHSH and CDR2 is LQKENI. V shed 3 bases and J shed 8 bases, with 11 bases lying between them. CDR3 in amino acids: CASSPYFGDEQFF. The CDR3 region has the DNA TGTGCCAGCTCACCGTACTTTGGCGATGAGCAGTTCTTC.

This clonotype was observed many times. This chain links TRBV7-2 with TRBJ2-3; D is uncertain. Germline loops: CDR1 SGHTA, CDR2 FQGNSA. V was shortened by 5 bases and J by 1 base, with 10 bases between the two germline ends. This CDR3 is 14 amino acids long. DNA for the CDR3: TGTGCCAGCAGCCCCTCCTATGGCACAGATACGCAGTATTTT. This codes for CASSPSYGTDTQYF.

Ten or more counts support this clonotype. The CDR3 loop reads CATSRAPGVPFF. CDR3 bases: TGTGCCACCAGCAGAGCCCCCGGGGTACCGTTCTTC. The V gene is TRBV15, the J gene TRBJ2-1; weak D call: TRBD2 (5 bases). The germline gives CDR1 LNHNV, CDR2 YYDKDF (reference sequence). There are 12 residues in the CDR3. V lost 1 base, J lost 15 bases, and 13 bases lay in between.

The gene calls are TRBV4-3 and TRBJ1-1; weak D call: TRBD1 (6 bases). Between the trimmed V and J ends, which lost 3 bases and 4 bases, there was a span of 15 bases. The CDR3 extends over 15 amino acids. Germline-derived CDR1 and CDR2 are LGHNA and YSLEER. Here the CDR3 reads CASSHHRQEATEAFF. CDR3 nucleotide sequence: TGCGCCAGCAGCCATCATAGACAGGAGGCCACTGAAGCTTTCTTT.

This clonotype turned up a few times. The V and J genes are TRBV6-6 and TRBJ1-3; possibly TRBD1 for D (6 bases). V lost 6 bases and J lost 0, with 9 bases in between. Germline V gene data show CDR1 as MNHNY and CDR2 as SVGAGI (reference sequence). The CDR3 has 14 residues. The CDR3 DNA follows: TGTGCCAGCAGGCCGGGACACTCTGGAAACACCATATATTTT. Protein product: CASRPGHSGNTIYF.

V gene TRBV18 combines with J gene TRBJ2-3; 9 positions agree with TRBD1. The V gene end was trimmed by 6 bases and the J gene end by 5 bases; junction bases not matched to a gene: 9. Germline V CDR1 and CDR2: KGHSH, LQKENI. There are 15 residues in the CDR3. As DNA, the CDR3 is TGTGCCAGCTCCCTCAGACAGGGGGGCAAAGATACGCAGTATTTT. Translation: CASSLRQGGKDTQYF.